This T cell receptor beta chain stems from a study of blood T cell repertoires in COVID-19. Overall study: Sources were T cells, B-cell-depleted T cells, or PBMCs; the material itself was cDNA or gDNA.

Study processing details: Estimated nucleated cell counts came from reference gene primer amplification. Clones were sequenced by immunoSEQ multiplex PCR, and TCRdb holds only the in-frame ones, with some missing. V and J calls and clone size are as listed in that table; D and trimming were resolved from the DNA. The table records approximately 120,000 clones, approximately 77% of them present only once. This clone was seen a few times. The CDR3 spans 15 residues. The ends lost 9 bases at V and 1 base at J; junction bases unmatched: 10. Germline CDR1 and CDR2: SNHLY and FYNNEI. Material: peripheral blood. This chain uses TRBV2 with TRBJ2-5; the match to TRBD2 covers 8 bases. The TCR sequence derives from an older man with acute or convalescent COVID-19. As DNA, the CDR3 is TGTGCCAGGCAGACGCTTAGCGGGGCCCAAGAGACCCAGTACTTC. It specifies CARQTLSGAQETQYF. Complete variable domain (other parts from reference TRBV2 and TRBJ2-5): EPEVTQTPSHQVTQMGQEVILRCVPISNHLYFYWYRQILGQKVEFLVSFYNNEISEKSEIFDDQFSVERPDGSNFTLKIRSTKLEDSAMYFCARQTLSGAQETQYFGPGTRLLVL.